Sequencing of this T cell receptor (beta chain) was carried out in a study of shared clonotypes between healthy human individuals. Notes on the study in general: Sharing of clonotypes among donors was expected to vary with sequencing depth.

Germline V lookup: CDR1 SEHNR, CDR2 FQNEAQ (reference sequence). Trimming took 1 base from V and 6 from J, leaving 6 bases between them. The CDR3 contains 12 residues. On this clone itself: Its matching antigen is unknown. The sample contains more than one DNA sequence encoding this CDR3.

Method: immunoSEQ multiplex PCR; TCRdb's copy keeps in-frame clones and lacks some. The repertoire has around 620,000 clones, 95% of them found once; the top ten carry over 0.09%. CD45RO-negative CD8 cells positively selected for CCR7 made up the naive population, which excluded terminally differentiated effector memory CD45RA+ cells. The gene calls are TRBV7-9 and TRBJ1-1; D unclear. Sequencing input: naive CD8+ T cells sorted from blood. The TCR originated in a woman between 25 and 40 years old in good health. Here the CDR3 reads CASSLGGAEAFF. The CDR3 region has the DNA TGTGCCAGCAGCTTAGGTGGTGCTGAAGCTTTCTTT.